A selection of T cell receptor beta chains follows, all from one sample in a study of blood T cell repertoires in COVID-19. The repertoire was sequenced with immunoSEQ multiplex PCR; TCRdb's copy has only in-frame clones and lacks some. The sample holds some 110,000 clones, approximately 81% seen once. Material for sequencing was peripheral blood. The origin of the receptors is a man aged 35-49 years with acute or convalescent COVID-19. Both conserved end residues are part of each CDR3. A D gene is named only where the DNA matches it firmly.

j_gene,d_gene,v_gene,CDR3aa
TRBJ1-1,NA,TRBV7-9,CASSRGGTEAFF
TRBJ1-1,NA,TRBV7-9,CASISPGTHMNTEAFF
TRBJ2-1,NA,TRBV15,CATGQRDRLGEQFF
TRBJ2-2,NA,TRBV18,CASSPRTLVNTGELFF
TRBJ2-3,TRBD2,TRBV4-2,CASSRGGTEPPDTQYF
TRBJ1-2,NA,TRBV2,CASSDGQWRSNYGYTF
TRBJ1-6,TRBD1,TRBV4-2,CASSPRPRTGRRSPLHF
TRBJ2-3,NA,TRBV7-6,CASSPGTHTDTQYF
TRBJ1-3,NA,TRBV19,CASSPWEGYSGNTIYF
TRBJ1-6,NA,TRBV6-1,CASSATGRSSYNSPLHF
TRBJ1-4,NA,TRBV2,CASSEKGGMIANEKLFF
TRBJ1-1,NA,TRBV2,CASTRGMNTEAFF
TRBJ2-3,TRBD2,TRBV19,CASSNSGSGDTQYF
TRBJ2-7,NA,TRBV12-3/TRBV12-4,CASSFLGGEQYF
TRBJ1-2,NA,TRBV29-1,CSVEGTHYGYTF
TRBJ2-1,TRBD1,TRBV7-9,CASSLGQGARNEQFF
TRBJ2-5,TRBD1,TRBV7-8,CASSRRDRQETQYF
TRBJ2-1,TRBD2,TRBV5-1,CASSWQRGVEQFF
TRBJ2-7,NA,TRBV11-1,CASRPGHLEDEQYF
TRBJ2-7,TRBD1,TRBV6-5,CASSYAYRGSGEQYF
TRBJ2-5,TRBD2,TRBV4-2,CASSQGWRGGPQETQYF
TRBJ2-1,TRBD2,TRBV5-4,CASSLGGGGYNEQFF
TRBJ1-5,NA,TRBV19,CASSISAGRNQPQHF
TRBJ2-2,TRBD1,TRBV5-5,CASSFADRGSGELFF
TRBJ1-2,NA,TRBV12-3/TRBV12-4,CASSPQAQIGYTF
TRBJ2-7,NA,TRBV21-1,CASSTRQVYEQYF
TRBJ2-7,TRBD2,TRBV5-6,CASSWDQAGGYEQYF
TRBJ1-1,NA,TRBV14,CASSQVWGRDTEAFF
TRBJ1-5,TRBD1,TRBV6-2/TRBV6-3,CASSLTGGRQPQHF
TRBJ2-5,TRBD2,TRBV3-1/TRBV3-2,CASSQSSGTSGGYQETQYF
TRBJ2-5,TRBD2,TRBV29-1,CSVELPSGETQYF
TRBJ1-6,TRBD1,TRBV6-2/TRBV6-3,CASSPGQGGNSPLHF
TRBJ2-5,NA,TRBV3-1/TRBV3-2,CASSQDSADIETQYF
TRBJ2-7,NA,TRBV28,CASSLKRSSSYEQYF
TRBJ2-7,NA,TRBV27,CASSLSSGYEQYF
TRBJ2-1,TRBD2,TRBV3-1/TRBV3-2,CASSQGTSGFSYNEQFF
TRBJ2-5,NA,TRBV7-2,CASSPQGWETQYF
TRBJ2-5,NA,TRBV20-1,CSAKWEETQYF
TRBJ1-1,NA,TRBV11-3,CASSLDKGDTEAFF
TRBJ2-1,NA,TRBV7-8,CASSLALAYYNEQFF
TRBJ2-2,NA,TRBV12-5,CASGSGTLTRTGELFF
TRBJ2-4,TRBD2,TRBV3-1/TRBV3-2,CASSHTAGLAGVGKNIQYF
TRBJ2-5,NA,TRBV19,CASSSWGREERETQYF
TRBJ2-5,TRBD1,TRBV2,CASSFRDREETQYF
TRBJ1-2,TRBD1,TRBV18,CASSPRTGRDGYTF
TRBJ2-1,NA,TRBV6-6,CASSLGGLFF
TRBJ2-7,TRBD2,TRBV28,CASSLSGASYEQYF
TRBJ2-3,NA,TRBV24-1,CATSKTGPDTQYF
TRBJ1-6,NA,TRBV2,CASRASGDSPLHF